Presented here are 25 T cell receptor beta chains from one specimen sequenced in a study of CD8 T cells in ankylosing spondylitis. General study findings and limits: A motif of roughly eight highly homologous TCR beta variants was seen as apparently characteristic of ankylosing spondylitis blood.

MiXCR, run by TCRdb on the 5' RACE reads, gives a single entry per CDR3 protein. The table includes under 450,000 distinct CDR3 sequences, roughly 18% detected once. No antigen has been identified for these receptors. The sequenced sample consisted of blood, either unsorted or a sorted T cell fraction (not recorded which). Source of these receptors: a male donor with ankylosing spondylitis.

This clonotype has a count of ten or more. This chain links TRBV12-3 or TRBV12-4 with TRBJ2-3, with 8 nucleotides matching TRBD1. After removal of 7 bases from V and 3 bases from J, the junction contained 12 bases not matched to a gene. This CDR3 is built from 16 residues. The DNA for the CDR3 is TGTGCCAGCATCCCTGGGCAGGGGGCCTTAACAGATACGCAGTATTTT. This gives the protein CASIPGQGALTDTQYF.

There are many counts of this clonotype. Compared with germline, one end of the junction differs, possibly owing to a read error. The V call is TRBV12-3 or TRBV12-4, the J call TRBJ1-2; 7 nucleotides align to TRBD1. The CDR3 has 14 residues. The CDR3 nucleotides read TGTGCCAGCAGTCCTACCGGGACAGAAAACCCAACTGACTTC. Its translation: CASSPTGTENPTDF.

V and J are TRBV25-1 and TRBJ1-3; 7 bases map to TRBD1. V shed 7 bases and J 4 bases; nucleotides not matched to a gene: 7. From germline, CDR1 is MGHDK and CDR2 SYGVNS. The CDR3 has 14 amino acids. The CDR3 DNA sequence: TGTGCCAGCATCGACCGACAGGGAGGAAACACCATATATTTT. It specifies CASIDRQGGNTIYF.

This chain links TRBV5-1 with TRBJ1-2, with TRBD1 matching over 8 bases. Germline V gene sequence: CDR1 SGHRS, CDR2 YFSETQ. With 0 bases clipped from V and 6 bases from J, the junction kept 7 bases outside the gene matches. The CDR3 consists of 15 residues. CDR3 loop: CASSLGAGGRDGYTF. The CDR3 nucleotides are TGCGCCAGCAGCTTGGGAGCAGGGGGCAGAGATGGCTACACCTTC.

The V call is TRBV12-3 or TRBV12-4, the J call TRBJ2-2, with 12 bases matching TRBD2. V dropped 6 bases and J dropped 3; count of bases not matched to a gene: 17. The CDR3 is 20 residues long. The CDR3 spells CASRPRLAGDISGDTGELFF. The CDR3 DNA reads as TGTGCCAGCAGACCAAGACTAGCGGGAGATATATCGGGGGACACCGGGGAGCTGTTTTTT.

The chain carries TRBV20-1 and TRBJ2-3, with a tentative D call TRBD2 (5 bases). The germline CDR1 and CDR2 sequences are DFQATT and SNEGSKA (reference sequence). V was trimmed by 8 bases and J by 2 bases, leaving 17 bases between them. This CDR3 contains 14 residues. CDR3 nucleotides: TGCAGTCCCGTGGCGGGCGGAAACACAGATACGCAGTATTTT. Encoded protein: CSPVAGGNTDTQYF.

The V gene is TRBV20-1, the J gene TRBJ1-5; D remains unclear. Germline assignment: CDR1 DFQATT and CDR2 SNEGSKA (reference sequence). The CDR3 consists of 14 residues. Trimming took 4 bases from V and 0 from J, leaving 10 bases between them. The CDR3 protein is CSAKAAVSNQPQHF. In DNA form, the CDR3 reads TGCAGTGCTAAGGCGGCAGTTAGCAATCAGCCCCAGCATTTT.

The count of this clonotype is one. The gene calls are TRBV5-1 and TRBJ2-1; possible D gene TRBD1, 6 bases. The CDR3 has 16 residues. V lost 4 bases to trimming and J lost 0 bases, with 14 bases between them. Germline CDR1 is SGHRS and CDR2 is YFSETQ. CDR3 sequence: CASSRGQFSSYNEQFF. Written as DNA, the CDR3 is TGCGCCAGCAGCAGAGGACAGTTTTCCTCCTACAATGAGCAGTTCTTC.

This clonotype was seen only a few times. The chain uses TRBV5-1 and TRBJ2-2; 9 positions agree with TRBD2. From germline, CDR1 is SGHRS and CDR2 YFSETQ. V shed 1 base, J shed 4 bases, and the junction held 8 bases outside the gene matches. This CDR3 is built from 17 residues. The CDR3 sequence: CASSLSLAGLATGELFF. CDR3 nucleotide sequence: TGCGCCAGCAGCTTGAGCCTAGCGGGGCTGGCCACCGGGGAGCTGTTTTTT. Drawing the rest from reference TRBV5-1 and TRBJ2-2, the complete variable domain is KAGVTQTPRYLIKTRGQQVTLSCSPISGHRSVSWYQQTPGQGLQFLFEYFSETQRNKGNFPGRFSGRQFSNSRSEMNVSTLELGDSALYLCASSLSLAGLATGELFFGEGSRLTVL.

The chain links TRBV20-1 to TRBJ2-1, with no clear D. Trimming took off 6 bases at V and 7 bases at J, with 7 bases between the two ends. Germline V CDR1 and CDR2: DFQATT, SNEGSKA (reference sequence). This CDR3 has 10 residues. CDR3 bases: TGCAGTGCCGAAGGGAATGAGCAGTTCTTC. Encoded protein: CSAEGNEQFF.

The genes are TRBV27 and TRBJ1-4; perhaps TRBD1 as D (6 bases). Germline assignment: CDR1 MNHEY and CDR2 SMNVEV (reference sequence). Trimming shortened V by 6 bases and J by 3 bases, and 14 bases separated the two germline ends. This CDR3 is built from 15 residues. CDR3 DNA: TGTGCCAGCAGACCTTTGACAGGCCCTAATGAAAAACTGTTTTTT. Protein: CASRPLTGPNEKLFF.

The sample holds a few counts of this clonotype. The CDR3 sequence is CASSVRPENEQFF. CDR3 nucleotides: TGTGCCAGCAGCGTCCGTCCTGAGAATGAGCAGTTCTTC. This chain uses TRBV9 with TRBJ2-1; D gene ambiguous. The V end was cut by 2 bases, the J end by 7 bases, with 10 bases between. The CDR3 totals 13 residues. The germline V gene has CDR1 SGDLS and CDR2 YYNGEE.

J is TRBJ1-2 and V is TRBV11-3; TRBD1 might be the D (6 bases). The germline gives CDR1 SGHNT, CDR2 YENEEA. V was pared by 7 bases and J by 4 bases, with 10 bases between. The length of the CDR3 is 12 residues. CDR3 nucleotides: TGTGCCAGCAAGGGGGATGGCTATGGCTACACCTTC. Its protein product is CASKGDGYGYTF. The variable domain in full, completed from reference TRBV11-3 and TRBJ1-2, reads EAGVVQSPRYKIIEKKQPVAFWCNPISGHNTLYWYLQNLGQGPELLIRYENEEAVDDSQLPKDRFSAERLKGVDSTLKIQPAELGDSAVYLCASKGDGYGYTFGSGTRLTVV.

This chain connects TRBV5-1 to TRBJ2-1; D ambiguous. Germline assignment: CDR1 SGHRS and CDR2 YFSETQ. The CDR3 runs 17 residues. V dropped 2 bases and J dropped 0 bases, with 15 bases sitting between them. The DNA for the CDR3 is TGCGCCAGCAGCTTAGACGCTGCAATGAGCTCCTACAATGAGCAGTTCTTC. It yields the protein CASSLDAAMSSYNEQFF.

This sequence joins TRBV18 and TRBJ1-1; unclear D gene. Germline loops: CDR1 KGHSH, CDR2 LQKENI. The CDR3 spans 14 residues. Trimming cost V 2 bases and J 0 bases, with 7 bases left between them. The CDR3 region has the DNA TGTGCCAGCTCACCAAAGACGGTGAACACTGAAGCTTTCTTT. Residues: CASSPKTVNTEAFF.

This clonotype has more than one count but fewer than ten. The rearrangement links TRBV20-1 to TRBJ2-3; D gene unclear. The V gene's germline CDR1 is DFQATT and CDR2 SNEGSKA (reference sequence). V dropped 4 bases and J dropped 0 bases, with 14 bases sitting between them. This CDR3 has 15 residues. CDR3 nucleotide sequence: TGCAGTGCTATCCGGCCAGCGCGGAGCACAGATACGCAGTATTTT. Amino acids: CSAIRPARSTDTQYF.

This chain uses TRBV16 with TRBJ1-1, with D possibly being TRBD1 (5 bases). CDR3 length: 15 residues. Germline V gene lookup returns CDR1 KGHSY and CDR2 FQNENV. V lost 0 bases and J 7 bases, leaving 15 bases between the germline ends. CDR3 region: CASSQSAGGGIEAFF. DNA for the CDR3: TGTGCCAGCAGCCAATCGGCGGGGGGAGGGATTGAAGCTTTCTTT.

This clonotype has a handful of counts. The CDR3 is CSVATTYEQYF. CDR3 DNA: TGCAGCGTTGCGACAACCTACGAGCAGTACTTC. The genes are TRBV29-1 and TRBJ2-7, with unresolved D. The V end was cut by 4 bases, the J end by 2 bases, with 6 bases between. The CDR3 is 11 residues long. Germline loops: CDR1 SQVTM, CDR2 ANQGSEA.

This clonotype appeared many times. The chain is built from TRBV12-3 or TRBV12-4 and TRBJ2-3, with D perhaps matching TRBD2 (5 bases). This CDR3 has 13 amino acids. Trimming stripped 2 bases from V and 5 bases from J, with 8 bases between. The DNA for the CDR3 is TGTGCCAGCAGTTTAACCGGGGTAGATACGCAGTATTTT. It codes for CASSLTGVDTQYF.

This chain uses TRBV24-1 with TRBJ2-3, with D tentatively TRBD1 (5 bases). The ends were cut back, 4 bases at V and 1 base at J, with 14 bases in the middle. Germline V lookup: CDR1 KGHDR, CDR2 SFDVKD. The CDR3 totals 16 residues. The CDR3 loop reads CATSDPTAGGTDTQYF. The CDR3 DNA follows: TGTGCCACCAGTGACCCGACAGCTGGGGGCACAGATACGCAGTATTTT.

This clonotype has just a few counts. This sequence joins TRBV7-3 and TRBJ2-6; D gene ambiguous. Trimming removed 0 bases at V and 0 bases at J, with 12 bases between. Germline V lookup: CDR1 SGHTA, CDR2 FQGTGA. This CDR3 contains 18 residues. As DNA, the CDR3 is TGTGCCAGCAGCTTAACGTATGGCGGAAGCTCTGGGGCCAACGTCCTGACTTTC. The encoded protein is CASSLTYGGSSGANVLTF. Supplemented by reference TRBV7-3 and TRBJ2-6, the full variable domain reads GAGVSQTPSNKVTEKGKYVELRCDPISGHTALYWYRQSLGQGPEFLIYFQGTGAADDSGLPNDRFFAVRPEGSVSTLKIQRTERGDSAVYLCASSLTYGGSSGANVLTFGAGSRLTVL.

This clonotype has just a few counts. The rearrangement joins TRBV4-3 to TRBJ2-2; perhaps TRBD2 as D (6 bases). The V end lost 0 bases, the J end lost 5 bases, and 16 bases lay between the germline ends. The germline V gene has CDR1 LGHNA and CDR2 YSLEER. The CDR3 spans 17 residues. The CDR3 reads CASSQEIGGIGTGELFF. For the CDR3, the DNA is TGCGCCAGCAGCCAAGAGATCGGAGGGATTGGGACCGGGGAGCTGTTTTTT.

The chain couples TRBV18 to TRBJ1-1, with 7 bases fitting TRBD1. After removal of 1 base from V and 5 bases from J, the junction contained 7 bases not matched to a gene. CDR3 size: 15 residues. CDR1 is KGHSH and CDR2 is LQKENI in the germline V gene. The CDR3 DNA follows: TGTGCCAGCTCACCACAGGGGGCGCAGGGGACTGAAGCTTTCTTT. This translates into CASSPQGAQGTEAFF. The whole variable domain, filled in from reference TRBV18 and TRBJ1-1, reads NAGVMQNPRHLVRRRGQEARLRCSPMKGHSHVYWYRQLPEEGLKFMVYLQKENIIDESGMPKERFSAEFPKEGPSILRIQQVVRGDSAAYFCASSPQGAQGTEAFFGQGTRLTVV.

The chain links TRBV27 to TRBJ1-1; a weak D match, TRBD1 (5 bases). CDR3 size: 15 residues. The ends were cut back, 5 bases at V and 2 bases at J, with 15 bases in the middle. Germline V CDR1 and CDR2: MNHEY, SMNVEV (reference sequence). The CDR3 DNA reads TGTGCCAGCAGTCATCCTTCGACAGCTAACACTGAAGCTTTCTTT. It specifies CASSHPSTANTEAFF.

This clonotype was recorded many times. The CDR3 DNA reads as TGTGCCAGCAGTGAGACAGGGCGCACTGAAGCTTTCTTT. It translates to CASSETGRTEAFF. This chain connects TRBV6-1 to TRBJ1-1, with 7 bases that match TRBD1. After removal of 3 bases from V and 4 bases from J, the junction contained 2 bases not matched to a gene. This CDR3 has 13 amino acids. Germline assignment: CDR1 MNHNS and CDR2 SASEGT.